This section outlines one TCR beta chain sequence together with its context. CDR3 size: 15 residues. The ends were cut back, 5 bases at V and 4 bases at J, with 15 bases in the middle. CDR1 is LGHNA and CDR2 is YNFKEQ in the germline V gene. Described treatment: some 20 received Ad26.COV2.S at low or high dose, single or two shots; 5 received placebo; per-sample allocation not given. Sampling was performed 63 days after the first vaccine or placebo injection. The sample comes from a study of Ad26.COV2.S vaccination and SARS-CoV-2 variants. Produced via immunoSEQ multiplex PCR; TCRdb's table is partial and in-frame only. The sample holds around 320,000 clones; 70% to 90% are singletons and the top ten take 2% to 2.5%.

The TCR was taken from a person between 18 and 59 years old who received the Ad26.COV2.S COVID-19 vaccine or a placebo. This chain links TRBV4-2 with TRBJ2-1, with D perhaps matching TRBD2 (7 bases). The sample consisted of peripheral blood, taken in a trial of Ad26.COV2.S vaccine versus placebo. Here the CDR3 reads CASSTGGPDYNEQFF. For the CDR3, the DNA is TGTGCCAGCAGCACCGGGGGGCCAGATTACAATGAGCAGTTCTTC.